The 18 T cell receptor beta chains given below trace back to one sample, sequenced in a study of blood T cell repertoires in COVID-19. TCRdb's copy holds only in-frame clones and misses some; the assay was immunoSEQ multiplex PCR. The data contain 240,000 or so clones, 82% of them seen just once; the ten biggest clones take up roughly 3.2%. Sample: peripheral blood. These TCRs come from a woman between 18 and 29 years old with acute or convalescent COVID-19.

This sequence joins TRBV5-1 and TRBJ1-4; D call uncertain. This CDR3 spans 13 amino acids. Germline assignment: CDR1 SGHRS and CDR2 YFSETQ. The ends were cut back, 4 bases at V and 7 bases at J, with 11 bases in the middle. The CDR3 nucleotides are TGCGCCAGCAGCCTGGATCAGGCTGAAAAACTGTTTTTT. Encoded protein: CASSLDQAEKLFF. Filled out from reference TRBV5-1 and TRBJ1-4, the complete variable domain reads KAGVTQTPRYLIKTRGQQVTLSCSPISGHRSVSWYQQTPGQGLQFLFEYFSETQRNKGNFPGRFSGRQFSNSRSEMNVSTLELGDSALYLCASSLDQAEKLFFGSGTQLSVL.

The chain employs TRBV5-1 and TRBJ1-1; possible D gene TRBD1, 5 bases. V was pared by 4 bases and J by 4 bases, with 17 bases between. The CDR3 has 15 amino acids. Germline V gene lookup returns CDR1 SGHRS and CDR2 YFSETQ. CDR3 nucleotides: TGCGCCAGCAGCCCCCCGGTGGGAAGGGGCACTGAAGCTTTCTTT. Protein: CASSPPVGRGTEAFF. The full variable domain, with the rest looked up from reference TRBV5-1 and TRBJ1-1, is KAGVTQTPRYLIKTRGQQVTLSCSPISGHRSVSWYQQTPGQGLQFLFEYFSETQRNKGNFPGRFSGRQFSNSRSEMNVSTLELGDSALYLCASSPPVGRGTEAFFGQGTRLTVV.

The chain carries TRBV30 and TRBJ2-7; TRBD1 matches 8 bases. Germline assignment: CDR1 GTSNPN and CDR2 SVGIG (reference sequence). The CDR3 contains 11 residues. The trim removed 7 bases at V and 6 bases at J, leaving 5 bases unmatched. Here the CDR3 DNA reads TGTGCCTCGTTAACAGGGGGCGAGCAGTACTTC. Encoded protein: CASLTGGEQYF.

This clone was seen once. The chain uses TRBV11-2 and TRBJ1-2; weak D call: TRBD1 (5 bases). V dropped 1 base and J dropped 10 bases, with 13 bases sitting between them. Per germline, CDR1 SGHAT and CDR2 FQNNGV. The CDR3 is 13 residues long. CDR3 sequence reads: CASSLGGVPDYTF. Here the CDR3 DNA reads TGTGCCAGCAGCTTAGGGGGGGTGCCTGACTACACCTTC.

Only a few counts were recorded for this clone. The genes are TRBV2 and TRBJ2-5; 10 bases agree with TRBD2. Looked up from germline, CDR1 is SNHLY and CDR2 is FYNNEI. Trimming at V came to 5 bases and at J to 3 bases, leaving 6 bases not matched to a gene. This CDR3 contains 15 residues. This CDR3 reads CASSRLAGAKETQYF. The CDR3 nucleotides are TGTGCCAGCAGTCGGCTAGCGGGAGCGAAAGAGACCCAGTACTTC. Full variable domain (remainder filled in from reference TRBV2 and TRBJ2-5): EPEVTQTPSHQVTQMGQEVILRCVPISNHLYFYWYRQILGQKVEFLVSFYNNEISEKSEIFDDQFSVERPDGSNFTLKIRSTKLEDSAMYFCASSRLAGAKETQYFGPGTRLLVL.

The CDR3 protein is CASSLSPRGYVEQYF. CDR3 DNA: TGTGCCAGCAGCTTGTCGCCCAGGGGGTACGTCGAGCAGTACTTC. This chain connects TRBV5-8 to TRBJ2-7; 7 nucleotides align to TRBD1. Trimming at V came to 1 base and at J to 6 bases, leaving 10 bases not matched to a gene. This CDR3 contains 15 residues. Germline-derived CDR1 and CDR2 are SGHTS and YDEGEE.

This clone was seen only a few times. The same CDR3 can be traced to other DNA sequences in this sample. V is TRBV5-4 and J is TRBJ2-5; TRBD2 matches at 11 bases. CDR1 and CDR2 from the germline V gene are SGHNT and YYREEE (reference sequence). This CDR3 comprises 16 residues. Losses at the gene ends were 0 bases for V and 2 bases for J; bases not matched to a gene: 3. This CDR3 is CASSLGGTSGQETQYF. CDR3 nucleotides: TGTGCCAGCAGCTTGGGGGGGACTAGCGGACAAGAGACCCAGTACTTC.

The J gene is TRBJ2-5, the V gene TRBV24-1, with TRBD2 matching 9 bases. This CDR3 contains 17 residues. The germline V gene has CDR1 KGHDR and CDR2 SFDVKD. Trimming cost V 4 bases and J 5 bases; bases outside gene matches: 13. Here the CDR3 reads CATSEHPSSGSGETQYF. CDR3 coding DNA: TGTGCCACCAGTGAACACCCCAGTAGCGGGAGCGGGGAGACCCAGTACTTC.

The gene calls are TRBV6-2 or TRBV6-3 and TRBJ2-7, with D tentatively TRBD2 (5 bases). Trimming left V 6 bases short and J 4 bases short, with 22 bases between. The CDR3 length is 16 residues. Germline loops: CDR1 MNHEY, CDR2 SVGEGT. CDR3 in DNA: TGTGCCAGCAGCGATCCCCGGGGTAACGTCAGGTACGAGCAGTACTTC. This codes for CASSDPRGNVRYEQYF.

This clone has a handful of counts. In DNA form, the CDR3 reads TGTGCCAGCAGCCCGACTAGCGGGAAGTCAAATACGCAGTATTTT. Amino acids: CASSPTSGKSNTQYF. The chain has TRBV2 and TRBJ2-3, with 11 nucleotides matching TRBD2. V was pared by 6 bases and J by 7 bases, with 9 bases of the junction left unmatched. CDR3 length: 15 amino acids. Germline CDR1 is SNHLY and CDR2 is FYNNEI.

CDR3 protein: CASSPPASRQGAYGYTF. In DNA form, the CDR3 reads TGTGCCAGCTCACCCCCCGCGTCCAGACAGGGGGCATATGGCTACACCTTC. The V gene is TRBV18, the J gene TRBJ1-2; 10 bases are a match to TRBD1. CDR1 is KGHSH and CDR2 is LQKENI in the germline V gene. There are 17 residues in the CDR3. The V segment lost 3 bases and the J segment 5 bases; nucleotides outside the gene matches: 12.

This chain links TRBV28 with TRBJ2-1; no clear D. V lost 3 bases and J 3 bases, leaving 12 bases between the germline ends. Germline assignment: CDR1 MDHEN and CDR2 SYDVKM. The CDR3 contains 15 residues. The CDR3 sequence is CASSFLRTDYNEQFF. DNA for the CDR3: TGTGCCAGCAGTTTTCTCCGAACAGACTACAATGAGCAGTTCTTC.

The rearrangement links TRBV6-1 to TRBJ2-1; D gene ambiguous. Germline assignment: CDR1 MNHNS and CDR2 SASEGT. With 2 bases removed from V and 4 bases from J, the gap between germline ends came to 3 bases. This CDR3 contains 12 residues. CDR3 nucleotide sequence: TGTGCCAGCAGTGAACTTTACAATGAGCAGTTCTTC. It codes for CASSELYNEQFF.

The chain is built from TRBV18 and TRBJ2-7, with D uncertain. The CDR3 consists of 14 residues. Germline values: CDR1 KGHSH, CDR2 LQKENI. V was shortened by 0 bases and J by 3 bases, with 9 bases between the two germline ends. CDR3 amino acids: CASSPPFAVYEQYF. The CDR3 coding sequence is TGTGCCAGCTCACCACCGTTTGCAGTCTACGAGCAGTACTTC.

J is TRBJ1-1 and V is TRBV7-8; TRBD1 agrees at 9 bases. This CDR3 contains 14 residues. CDR1 and CDR2 (germline): SGHVS, FQNEAQ. Germline trimming cut 10 bases from V and 2 bases from J; bases unmatched to any gene: 8. In DNA form, the CDR3 reads TGTGCCACAGACAGGGGGGGAACAAACACTGAAGCTTTCTTT. It is translated as CATDRGGTNTEAFF.

The J gene is TRBJ2-3, the V gene TRBV7-2, with 11 bases lining up with TRBD2. CDR3 length equals 15 residues. Germline V gene sequence: CDR1 SGHTA, CDR2 FQGNSA. The V and J ends lost 7 bases and 6 bases, in that order; junction bases with no gene match: 9. CDR3 loop: CASNQIAGGGDTQYF. DNA for the CDR3: TGTGCCAGCAACCAGATAGCGGGAGGGGGGGATACGCAGTATTTT.

In this sample, this clone turned up a few times. This chain uses TRBV20-1 with TRBJ1-1; TRBD1 matches 10 bases. Germline V gene data show CDR1 as DFQATT and CDR2 as SNEGSKA (reference sequence). The junction had 6 bases not matched to a gene; V was cut back by 6 bases and J by 11 bases. The CDR3 sequence is 11 residues long. The CDR3 DNA follows: TGCAGTGCCCGGGACAGGGGAACGGCTTTCTTT. It encodes CSARDRGTAFF.

The V gene is TRBV6-6, the J gene TRBJ2-1; 9 bases fit TRBD2. V was pared by 6 bases and J by 6 bases, with 3 bases of the junction left unmatched. This CDR3 has 13 amino acids. Per germline, CDR1 MNHNY and CDR2 SVGAGI (reference sequence). For the CDR3, the DNA is TGTGCCAGCAGCCGTAGCGGGAGCAATGAGCAGTTCTTC. It encodes CASSRSGSNEQFF.